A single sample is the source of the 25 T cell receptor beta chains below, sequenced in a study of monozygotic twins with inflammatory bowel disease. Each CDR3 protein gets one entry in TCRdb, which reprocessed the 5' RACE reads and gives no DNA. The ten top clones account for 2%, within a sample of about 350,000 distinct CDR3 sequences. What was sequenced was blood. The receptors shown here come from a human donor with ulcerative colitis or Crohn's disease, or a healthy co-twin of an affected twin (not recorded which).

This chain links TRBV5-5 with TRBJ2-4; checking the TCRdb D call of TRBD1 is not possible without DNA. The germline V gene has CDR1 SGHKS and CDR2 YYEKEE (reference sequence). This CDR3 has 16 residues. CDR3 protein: CASRSGTGASKNIQYF.

CDR3: CASNGGTSGGLGPDTQYF. V gene TRBV12-3 or TRBV12-4 combines with J gene TRBJ2-3; checking the TCRdb D call of TRBD2 is not possible without DNA. The CDR3 loop spans 18 amino acids.

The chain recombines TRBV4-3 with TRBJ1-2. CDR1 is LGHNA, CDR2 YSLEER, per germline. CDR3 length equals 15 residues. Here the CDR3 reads CASSQEPGSHYGYTF.

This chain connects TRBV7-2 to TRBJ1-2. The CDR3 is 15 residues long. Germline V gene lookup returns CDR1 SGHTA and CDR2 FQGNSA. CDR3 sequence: CASSLAALTGYGYTF.

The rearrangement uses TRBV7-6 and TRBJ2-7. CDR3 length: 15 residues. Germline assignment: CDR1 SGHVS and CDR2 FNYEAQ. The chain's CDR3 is CASSLAYSSSYEQYF. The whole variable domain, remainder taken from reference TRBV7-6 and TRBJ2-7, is GAGVSQSPRYKVTKRGQDVALRCDPISGHVSLYWYRQALGQGPEFLTYFNYEAQQDKSGLPNDRFSAERPEGSISTLTIQRTEQRDSAMYRCASSLAYSSSYEQYFGPGTRLTVT.

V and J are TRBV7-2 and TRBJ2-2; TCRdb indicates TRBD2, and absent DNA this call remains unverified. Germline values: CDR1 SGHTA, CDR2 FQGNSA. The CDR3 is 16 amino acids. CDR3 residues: CASKTSGVTNTGELFF.

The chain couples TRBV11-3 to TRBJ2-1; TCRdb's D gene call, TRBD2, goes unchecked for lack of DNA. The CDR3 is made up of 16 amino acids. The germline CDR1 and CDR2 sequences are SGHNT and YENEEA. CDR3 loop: CASSHKGTSGRSEQFF.

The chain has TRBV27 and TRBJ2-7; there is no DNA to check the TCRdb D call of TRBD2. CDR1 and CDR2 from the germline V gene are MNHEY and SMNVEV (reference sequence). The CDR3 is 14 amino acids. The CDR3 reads CASSLGLHSYEQYF.

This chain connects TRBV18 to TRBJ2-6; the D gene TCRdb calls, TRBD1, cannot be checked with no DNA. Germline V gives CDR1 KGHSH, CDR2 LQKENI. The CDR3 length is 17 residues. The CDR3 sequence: CASSPDLGPSGVNVLTF.

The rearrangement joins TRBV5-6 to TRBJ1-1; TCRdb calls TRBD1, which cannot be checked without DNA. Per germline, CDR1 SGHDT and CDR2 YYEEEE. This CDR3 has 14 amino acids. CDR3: CASSFYGGRTEAFF.

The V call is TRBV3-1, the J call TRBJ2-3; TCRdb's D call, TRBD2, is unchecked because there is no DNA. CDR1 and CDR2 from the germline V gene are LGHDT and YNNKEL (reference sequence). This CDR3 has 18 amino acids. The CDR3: CASSQDSRTSSTEDTQYF.

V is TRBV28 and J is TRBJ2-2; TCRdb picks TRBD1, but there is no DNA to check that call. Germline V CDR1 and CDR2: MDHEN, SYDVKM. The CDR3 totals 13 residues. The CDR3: CASTPGGTGELFF.

The CDR3 sequence: CASSLSTGLVTGEQYF. The chain links TRBV5-5 to TRBJ2-7; TCRdb selects TRBD2, and the lack of DNA leaves this call unchecked. CDR1 and CDR2 from the germline V gene are SGHKS and YYEKEE (reference sequence). The CDR3 contains 16 residues.

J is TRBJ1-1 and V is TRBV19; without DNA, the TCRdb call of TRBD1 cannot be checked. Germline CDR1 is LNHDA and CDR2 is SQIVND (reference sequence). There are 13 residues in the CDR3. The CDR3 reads CASNRGLNTEAFF.

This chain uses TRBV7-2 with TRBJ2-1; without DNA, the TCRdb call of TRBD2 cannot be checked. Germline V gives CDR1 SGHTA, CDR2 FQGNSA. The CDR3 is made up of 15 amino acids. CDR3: CASSFDFGLASLQFF.

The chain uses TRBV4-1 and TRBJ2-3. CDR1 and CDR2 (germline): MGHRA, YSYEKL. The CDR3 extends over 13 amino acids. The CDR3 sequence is CASSHLSLDTQYF.

CDR3 protein: CASSFTYGTASYEQYF. The chain couples TRBV5-1 to TRBJ2-7; TCRdb reports TRBD1, a call that lacks DNA to check it against. The germline V gene encodes CDR1 SGHRS and CDR2 YFSETQ. CDR3 length: 16 residues.

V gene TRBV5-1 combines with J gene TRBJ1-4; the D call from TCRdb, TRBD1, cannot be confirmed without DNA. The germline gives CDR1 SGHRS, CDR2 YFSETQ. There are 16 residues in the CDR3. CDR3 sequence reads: CASSLAAGQTHEKLFF.

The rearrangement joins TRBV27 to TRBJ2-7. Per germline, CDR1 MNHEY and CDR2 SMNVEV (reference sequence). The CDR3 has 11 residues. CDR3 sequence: CASSGYHEQYF.

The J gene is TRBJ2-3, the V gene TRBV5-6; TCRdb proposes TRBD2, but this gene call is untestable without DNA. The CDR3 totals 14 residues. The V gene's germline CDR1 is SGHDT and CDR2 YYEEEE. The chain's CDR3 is CASREVSSTDTQYF. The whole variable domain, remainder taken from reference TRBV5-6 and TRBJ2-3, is DAGVTQSPTHLIKTRGQQVTLRCSPKSGHDTVSWYQQALGQGPQFIFQYYEEEERQRGNFPDRFSGHQFPNYSSELNVNALLLGDSALYLCASREVSSTDTQYFGPGTRLTVL.

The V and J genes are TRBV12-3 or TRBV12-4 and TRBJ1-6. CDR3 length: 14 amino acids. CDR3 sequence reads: CASSYTASNSPLHF.

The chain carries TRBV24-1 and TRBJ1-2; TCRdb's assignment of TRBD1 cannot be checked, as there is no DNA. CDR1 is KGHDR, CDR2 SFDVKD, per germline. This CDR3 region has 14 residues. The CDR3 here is CATSDPGSNYGYTF.

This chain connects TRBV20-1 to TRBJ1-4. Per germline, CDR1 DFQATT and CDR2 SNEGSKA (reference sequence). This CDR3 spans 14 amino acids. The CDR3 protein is CSAREVWGDEKLFF.

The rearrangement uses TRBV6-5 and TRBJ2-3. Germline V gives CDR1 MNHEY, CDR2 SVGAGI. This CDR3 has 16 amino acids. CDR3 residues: CASSYLSGSSTDTQYF.

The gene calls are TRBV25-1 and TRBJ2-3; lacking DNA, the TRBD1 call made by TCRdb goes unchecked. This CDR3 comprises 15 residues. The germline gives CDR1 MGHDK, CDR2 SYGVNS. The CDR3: CASSGGTGWGDTQYF. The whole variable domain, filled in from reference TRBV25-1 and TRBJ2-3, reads EADIYQTPRYLVIGTGKKITLECSQTMGHDKMYWYQQDPGMELHLIHYSYGVNSTEKGDLSSESTVSRIRTEHFPLTLESARPSHTSQYLCASSGGTGWGDTQYFGPGTRLTVL.